This T cell receptor (beta chain) derives from a study of cytomegalovirus exposure and HLA in healthy donors listed by TCRdb under 2017. The study in broad terms: An earlier analysis of several hundred of the donors reported over 250 Gb of sequence data and around 100 million unique TCR beta sequences obtained from about 179 million T cells. An early release that covered 640 HLA-typed donors contained approximately 300 gigabases of sequencing data and tens of millions of unique TCR sequences. Of the 300 to 500 genotyped donors, approximately 80% were placed in the genetic ancestry cluster associated with self-reported Caucasian donors. The study aimed to test whether cataloging public T cell receptors could reveal signatures of past pathogen exposure. Using immunosequencing, the study profiled T cell repertoires from 550 to 750 subjects and related those repertoires to cytomegalovirus serostatus. In addition to the first cohort of 650 to 800 subjects, a separate validation cohort of 100 to 150 different subjects was used. High-throughput TCR immunosequencing, statistical association of individual TCRs with disease status, and machine learning were combined to predict cytomegalovirus infection status. To study patterns of TCR occurrence, a later analysis re-analyzed previously published TCR beta repertoires from several hundred donors and added high-resolution HLA genotyping. The later analysis used no new phenotypic data to find candidate immune exposures, relying instead on TCR beta sequences and their occurrence across donors. In an earlier analysis of roughly 540 of the donors, high-throughput TCR beta sequencing was used to judge whether each TCR beta V gene segment behaved as functional or pseudogenic. Donor age, sex, ethnicity and CMV serostatus were compiled together with the repertoire data. A later genetic analysis took genome-wide SNP genotypes for about 55% of the roughly 670 donors and used that subset as a discovery cohort. Every repertoire in the discovery cohort had been generated on one and the same sequencing platform. HLA typing covered class I and class II loci at four-digit resolution. Typing coverage varied by locus: about 620-640 donors for A, B, C, DRB1 and DQB1; around 560 for DQA1; more than 600 for DPA1; fewer than 480 for DPB1. Roughly 5 DR-DQ haplotypes were handled as single units for association and clustering, since linkage in the cohort was strong. Among roughly 400 genotyped donors of the cohort, an average of around 250,000 unique TCR beta nucleotide sequences was sequenced per donor, of which about 19% were non-productive.

Notes on this clone: The antigen it recognizes is unknown. No base qualities exist here, and no much larger clone lies one base off it.

What the study reported, not specific to this receptor: Roughly uniform sequencing depth across donors was assumed in presence/absence analyses, although this assumption may not hold. Linkage disequilibrium might explain the correlated functional status among segregating V segments, but an unknown experimental factor could not be ruled out. The classifier was reported to diagnose cytomegalovirus status with high specificity and sensitivity in both the original cohort and the validation cohort. For the cohort, immune exposure information was limited to CMV serostatus. In a later analysis, HLA-associated TCR beta chains were found to be more clonally expanded and to have lower generation probabilities than equally common non-associated chains. According to a later genetic analysis, donors in an Asian-associated ancestry cluster had fewer N-insertions in productive TCRs than the approximately 630-donor mean. In a later analysis, most CMV-associated TCR beta chains were found to appear HLA-restricted, with HLA associations seemingly driven largely by CMV exposure. The authors suggested that the approach could potentially be generalized to other disease states and immunological phenotypes. An association between a missense DCLRE1C variant and V-gene and J-gene trimming of TCR beta chains was found in a later genetic analysis and replicated in an independent cohort. In an earlier analysis of over 550 of the donors, most TCR beta V segments were observed in productive rearrangements about 90% or about 30% of the time, broadly matching IMGT annotations. A total of 150 to 200 TCR beta chains were listed by the study as associated with cytomegalovirus. HLA typing was unavailable for some donors at each locus, so association tests used only the typed subset. When HLA alleles, especially DR and DQ, strongly co-occurred, TCR associations were difficult to assign to individual alleles. A later analysis found that TCR association rates varied across HLA loci, with DRB1 alleles showing the most associated TCRs and HLA-C alleles the fewest. In a later analysis, several top co-occurrence clusters were reported to appear linked to parvovirus B19, influenza, CMV and Epstein-Barr virus. In vitro tests confirmed that a few of the cytomegalovirus-associated TCR beta chains recognize cytomegalovirus antigens. Some IMGT-functional V segments, including TRBV6-2 and TRBV6-3, could not be told apart with the 87-base-pair reads, so those segments were excluded. A cluster of highly shared sequence variants was judged likely to be a technical artifact of the sequencing pipeline. Over 15 rarely observed V segments, including chromosome 9 orphons, were excluded from the earlier analysis of several hundred of the donors because counts were too low. A further reported finding was that TCR beta sequences accurately predicted the HLA-A and HLA-B alleles for most subjects in the first cohort. Most TCR sequences were observed very rarely across donors, whereas some public TCRs were present in many individuals. The cohort was sequenced for TCR beta chains only, and without alpha or paired-chain data the features that could be detected were limited. A later analysis associated 17,000 or so TCR beta sequences with specific HLA alleles at a false discovery rate of 0.05.

The cohort consisted of 670 or so healthy bone marrow donors. All cohort members were sampled while nominally healthy, although unrecorded immune exposures were likely present. The donor was CMV seronegative and was included in the group of a few hundred seronegative cohort members. Each donor provided a peripheral blood sample, and peripheral blood mononuclear cells were used for TCR beta sequencing. The Qiagen DNeasy Blood Extraction Kit was used to extract genomic DNA from the blood cell samples. Based on the germline V gene, the CDR1 and CDR2 sequences are SNHLY and FYNNEI. The V end loses 2 bases and the J end loses 5 bases, and a stretch of 13 bases separates them. The CDR3 spans 14 residues, from the cysteine through the phenylalanine. Only the CDR3 portion is preserved as DNA: 42 bases, with reading frame beginning at the first base. Library preparation used the immunoSEQ multiplex PCR assay. The multiplex PCR relied on a mix of 60 forward primers for TCR Vbeta segments and 13 reverse primers for TCR Jbeta segments. A multiplex PCR assay on genomic DNA amplified the CDR3 region of rearranged TCR beta genes. Amplified TCR beta libraries were sequenced as 87-base-pair reads on the Illumina HiSeq System. The paper's data handling went like this. Across the 500 to 750 repertoires, a later analysis counted some 81 million unique TCR beta chains, roughly 11 million of which were shared by at least two donors. To remove PCR and sequencing errors, raw reads were error-corrected and collapsed into unique sequences using a nearest-neighbor algorithm that merged closely related sequences. Alignment of CDR3 sequences to IMGT reference sequences was used to assign V, D and J gene segments. For a sequence to be retained, at least a six-nucleotide match to both a V gene segment and a J gene segment was required. Rearrangements were called productive when the CDR3 lacked stop codons and stayed in frame with V and J; all others were non-productive. CDR3 was defined by IMGT convention, running from the second conserved V-encoded cysteine to the conserved J-encoded phenylalanine. Sequences without an unambiguous match to a single V gene segment were excluded from the earlier analysis of approximately 560 of the donors. An earlier analysis of 587 of the donors called V segments functional above 56.7% productive rearrangements and segregating when the between-donor standard deviation exceeded 5%. To diagnose cytomegalovirus status from the catalog of TCR beta chain sequences, a statistical classification framework was built. A later analysis assigned V and J genes by comparing TCR nucleotide sequences with IMGT/GENE-DB human TR gene sequences. A later analysis assigned CDR3 sequences and most-parsimonious VDJ recombination scenarios with the TCRdist pipeline. In a later analysis, each TCR beta chain was defined by its CDR3 amino acid sequence together with its V-gene family, and reads without a unique V-gene family were excluded. In a later analysis, around 650 highly shared, low-generation-probability nucleotide sequences were removed to address suspected cross-contamination and a sequencing artifact. For each public chain, a later analysis derived a clonal expansion index from normalized ranks of inferred template counts within each repertoire. In a later analysis, generation probabilities were computed with a VDJ recombination model fitted to out-of-frame rearrangements, and the resulting probabilities were checked against IGoR. In a later analysis, TCR-TCR, TCR-HLA and TCR-CMV co-occurrence was scored with hypergeometric tests, and a repertoire-size bias correction was applied to TCR pairs. To estimate false discovery rates, a later analysis permuted the HLA or CMV assignments 20 times. In a later analysis, co-occurring TCRs were grouped using DBSCAN, with TCRdist sequence similarity added in when clustering inside HLA-allele-positive subsets. For co-occurrence clustering, repertoires with fewer than 30,000 or more than 120,000 public chains were excluded, along with roughly 5 repertoires with anomalous nucleotide sharing. The immuneACCESS repertoire file appears here via TCRdb, limited to in-frame rearrangements. These files lack a portion of the clones; in checked studies, under half of the deficit traces to unresolved V genes, and the cause of the others is not known. That table gives V, J and clone size, and the DNA gave D and trimming. The sample profile shows over 100,000 clones; around 76% of them were found once. The top ten clones comprise roughly 7.5% of the sample.

This clonotype was obtained from a male donor in good health and CMV-seronegative. The sample comprised PBMCs. The rearrangement joined TRBV2 to TRBJ2-7, and perhaps TRBD2 as D gene, on 6 matching bases. The CDR3 reads CASSENPGADEQYF. At the DNA level, the sequence is TGTGCCAGCAGTGAAAACCCGGGAGCTGACGAGCAGTACTTC.